The rows below give T cell receptor beta chains drawn from one sample of a study of T cell responses to AZD1222 COVID-19 vaccine. Data came from immunoSEQ multiplex PCR; TCRdb stores just in-frame clones and leaves some out. There are approximately 120,000 clones in the sample; 80% to 90% occur only once, and over 9.5% lies in the top ten. Source: peripheral blood, taken on day 0 of AZD1222 vaccination. The receptors were sampled from an adult in good health. Both conserved end residues are part of each CDR3. D genes are given only for firm matches. The size entry is marked missing in some rows and otherwise reads once, few, many or a size class.

len,abundance,d_gene,v_gene,j_gene,CDR3nt,CDR3aa
15,NA,TRBD2,TRBV4-2,TRBJ2-5,TGTGCCAGCAGCCAAGATCGGGGGGGGCAAGAGACCCAGTACTTC,CASSQDRGGQETQYF
12,NA,NA,TRBV24-1,TRBJ2-1,TGTGCCACCAGTGATGGACAGCCGGAGCAGTTCTTC,CATSDGQPEQFF
15,NA,NA,TRBV21-1,TRBJ2-7,TGTGCCAGCAGAGATGGGAACAGGGGCCAGTACGAGCAGTACTTC,CASRDGNRGQYEQYF
14,NA,NA,TRBV18,TRBJ1-4,TGTGCCAGCTCACAGGACGGACAAGATGAAAAACTGTTTTTT,CASSQDGQDEKLFF
11,NA,NA,TRBV12-3/TRBV12-4,TRBJ1-1,TGTGCCAGCAGTTTATGGGACGAGGGTTTCTTT,CASSLWDEGFF
14,NA,TRBD2,TRBV29-1,TRBJ2-3,TGCAGCGTCAAACTAGCGGGAGTCGCAGATACGCAGTATTTT,CSVKLAGVADTQYF
15,NA,NA,TRBV7-6,TRBJ1-1,TGTGCCAGCAGCTTAAAGTTTGGGGGTGGGACTGAAGCTTTCTTT,CASSLKFGGGTEAFF
12,NA,TRBD1,TRBV24-1,TRBJ2-1,TGTGCCACCAGTGATTGGACAGGGGTCTTGTTCTTC,CATSDWTGVLFF
14,once,NA,TRBV9,TRBJ1-6,TGTGCCAGCAGCGTATCGGACGGGGATTCACCCCTCCACTTT,CASSVSDGDSPLHF
17,NA,TRBD2,TRBV5-1,TRBJ2-7,TGCGCCAGCAGCTTAGGGGACTTGGGGCTAGCGGCCTACGAGCAGTACTTC,CASSLGDLGLAAYEQYF
11,once,NA,TRBV20-1,TRBJ2-3,TGCAGTGCTAGGTTGGGAGATACGCAGTATTTT,CSARLGDTQYF
13,NA,NA,TRBV19,TRBJ2-5,TGTGCCAGTAGTATGCGGGATTGGGAGACCCAGTACTTC,CASSMRDWETQYF
13,NA,TRBD1,TRBV30,TRBJ2-5,TGTGCCTGGAAGACAGGGGGCGGAGAGACCCAGTACTTC,CAWKTGGGETQYF
17,once,NA,TRBV5-5,TRBJ1-1,TGTGCCAGCAGTCTGACAGGCCGCCTCGTTCTGAACACTGAAGCTTTCTTT,CASSLTGRLVLNTEAFF
13,NA,TRBD1,TRBV7-9,TRBJ2-1,TGTGCCAGCAGCCCAACAGGGGGCGCGAATCAGTTCTTC,CASSPTGGANQFF
15,NA,NA,TRBV7-8,TRBJ1-4,TGTGCCAGCAGCCCAAGGGACCGGTTACATGAAAAACTGTTTTTT,CASSPRDRLHEKLFF
13,NA,NA,TRBV24-1,TRBJ2-2,TGTGCCACCAGTGATTGGAACACCGGGGAGCTGTTTTTT,CATSDWNTGELFF
14,NA,NA,TRBV28,TRBJ1-3,TGTGCCAGCAGCCCCCGCCCCTCTGGAAACACCATATATTTT,CASSPRPSGNTIYF
15,NA,NA,TRBV5-1,TRBJ2-3,TGCGCCAGCTCAAAACAGGGCTATTACACAGATACGCAGTATTTT,CASSKQGYYTDTQYF
14,NA,TRBD1,TRBV7-2,TRBJ1-3,TGTGCCAGCAGCTCCAGGGGGCGCGGGAACACCATATATTTT,CASSSRGRGNTIYF
13,NA,NA,TRBV28,TRBJ1-2,TGTGCCAGCAGTTTTCTAGGGGCCTATGGCTACACCTTC,CASSFLGAYGYTF
13,NA,NA,TRBV10-1,TRBJ1-2,TGCGCCAGCAATCGGACAGCTAACTATGGCTACACCTTC,CASNRTANYGYTF
15,once,TRBD1,TRBV7-6,TRBJ2-7,TGTGCCAGCAGCTTAGGGACAGGGGGATTCGACGAGCAGTACTTC,CASSLGTGGFDEQYF
13,NA,TRBD1,TRBV29-1,TRBJ2-7,TGCAGCGTAAGCTCCGGGACAGCCTACGAGCAGTACTTC,CSVSSGTAYEQYF
13,NA,NA,TRBV12-3/TRBV12-4,TRBJ1-5,TGTGCCACAGCAGGGAGGCGCAATCAGCCCCAGCATTTT,CATAGRRNQPQHF
15,NA,TRBD2,TRBV5-6,TRBJ2-7,TGTGCCAGCAGCAAGCCCCGACTAGCGGGAGATCGGCAGTACTTC,CASSKPRLAGDRQYF
13,NA,TRBD1,TRBV9,TRBJ2-1,TGTGCCAGCAGCGGGGGACAGTTTAATGAGCAGTTCTTC,CASSGGQFNEQFF
15,NA,NA,TRBV7-9,TRBJ2-3,TGTGCCAGCAGCTTAGGGTCAGTCTCCACAGATACGCAGTATTTT,CASSLGSVSTDTQYF
13,NA,NA,TRBV7-2,TRBJ2-7,TGTGCCAGCAGCTTAGCCCGGTACTACGAGCAGTACTTC,CASSLARYYEQYF
14,NA,NA,TRBV5-5,TRBJ1-1,TGTGCCAGCAGCCGCCCGGCATTGAACACTGAAGCTTTCTTT,CASSRPALNTEAFF
12,NA,NA,TRBV2,TRBJ1-2,TGTGCCAGCAGTACTACCACCTATGGCTACACCTTC,CASSTTTYGYTF
14,NA,TRBD1,TRBV2,TRBJ1-4,TGTGCCAGCAGTTTCGACAGGGCCGGTGAAAAACTGTTTTTT,CASSFDRAGEKLFF
15,NA,NA,TRBV18,TRBJ2-1,TGTGCCAGCTCACCTGGGACTCAAACCTACAATGAGCAGTTCTTC,CASSPGTQTYNEQFF
13,once,TRBD1,TRBV19,TRBJ1-5,TGTGCCAGTAGCCGACAGGGAGATCAGCCCCAGCATTTT,CASSRQGDQPQHF
13,NA,NA,TRBV11-2,TRBJ1-2,TGTGCCAGCAGCCCGAGCCCCCCAAGTGGCTACACCTTC,CASSPSPPSGYTF
12,once,NA,TRBV12-3/TRBV12-4,TRBJ1-1,TGTGCCAGCAGTTTACCGGGGCTCGGAGCTTTCTTT,CASSLPGLGAFF
13,NA,TRBD2,TRBV14,TRBJ2-7,TGTGCCAGCAGCATTAGCGGGAGCTACGAGCAGTACTTC,CASSISGSYEQYF
14,NA,NA,TRBV9,TRBJ1-1,TGTGCCAGCACCCCTACTGGGGTGAACACTGAAGCTTTCTTT,CASTPTGVNTEAFF
12,NA,TRBD1,TRBV6-1,TRBJ2-7,TGTGCCAGCAGTGACCCGGGACAGGGGACGTACTTC,CASSDPGQGTYF
14,NA,TRBD1,TRBV28,TRBJ2-7,TGTGCCAGCACCGCCGGGACAGGACCCTACGAGCAGTACTTC,CASTAGTGPYEQYF
16,NA,NA,TRBV20-1,TRBJ2-3,TGCAGTGCTAGTAGCGCTGCGGGGATTGATTCGGGGACGCAGTATTTT,CSASSAAGIDSGTQYF
15,NA,NA,TRBV19,TRBJ2-1,TGTGCCAGTAGTGGTATTAGGGGTACCTACAATGAGCAGTTCTTC,CASSGIRGTYNEQFF
13,NA,NA,TRBV9,TRBJ1-2,TGTGCCAGCAGCGTCACCTTTAGCTATGGCTACACCTTC,CASSVTFSYGYTF
14,NA,NA,TRBV10-1,TRBJ1-1,TGCGCCAGCAGTGATGGGGGGCGGGCCACTGAAGCTTTCTTT,CASSDGGRATEAFF
15,NA,TRBD2,TRBV9,TRBJ2-5,TGTGCCAGCAGCGTAGGACTAGCGGATCCGGGGACCCAGTACTTC,CASSVGLADPGTQYF
13,NA,TRBD1,TRBV7-9,TRBJ2-7,TGTGCCAGCAGCTTTGGGACAGCCTACGAGCAGTACTTC,CASSFGTAYEQYF
14,NA,NA,TRBV6-5,TRBJ1-1,TGTGCCAGCAGTACCAGGGGACCCACCACTGAAGCTTTCTTT,CASSTRGPTTEAFF